This entry lists 29 T cell receptor beta chains sequenced from one sample in a study of cytomegalovirus exposure and HLA in healthy donors. The PCR ran on 60 Vbeta and 13 Jbeta primers. Generated by immunoSEQ multiplex PCR, the TCRdb table keeps only in-frame clones and is missing some. The table includes about 130,000 clones, around 77% detected once. The sequencing input was PBMCs. These receptors were taken from a man aged 25 to 40 in good health and CMV-seronegative.

This clone was found once. The V and J genes are TRBV10-1 and TRBJ2-5; TRBD1 matches 7 bases. The CDR3 consists of 14 residues. Per germline, CDR1 WNHNN and CDR2 SYGVQD (reference sequence). V trimming: 5 bases; J trimming: 2 bases; junction bases outside the gene matches: 5. In nucleotides, the CDR3 is TGCGCCAGCAGTCGGGACAGTACTCAAGAGACCCAGTACTTC. It yields the protein CASSRDSTQETQYF.

The chain has TRBV7-6 and TRBJ1-4; possibly TRBD1 for D (5 bases). Germline-derived CDR1 and CDR2 are SGHVS and FNYEAQ. The CDR3 contains 14 residues. Trimming took off 2 bases at V and 8 bases at J, with 12 bases between the two ends. CDR3 in DNA: TGTGCCAGCAGCTTATTAGGGGTTGGGGAAAAACTGTTTTTT. Protein sequence: CASSLLGVGEKLFF.

The chain carries TRBV28 and TRBJ2-7; D not resolved. The V end lost 6 bases, the J end lost 6 bases, and 24 bases lay between the germline ends. Germline V gives CDR1 MDHEN, CDR2 SYDVKM. This CDR3 has 16 residues. In nucleotides, the CDR3 is TGTGCCAGCAGCCTCTCCGGCGGAGTTTTCCTACGCGAGCAGTACTTC. It yields the protein CASSLSGGVFLREQYF.

CDR3 protein: CAGEQGNSGQETQYF. CDR3 DNA: TGTGCCGGAGAACAGGGAAACTCTGGCCAAGAGACCCAGTACTTC. This rearrangement joins TRBV6-1 to TRBJ2-5, with a tentative D call TRBD1 (6 bases). Trimming pared 11 bases from V and 1 base from J, leaving 20 bases between. From germline, CDR1 is MNHNS and CDR2 SASEGT. The CDR3 has 15 residues.

This clone was seen a few times. The chain couples TRBV6-1 to TRBJ1-2; TRBD1 matches at 9 bases. The trim removed 6 bases at V and 4 bases at J, leaving 9 bases unmatched. Germline-derived CDR1 and CDR2 are MNHNS and SASEGT. This CDR3 spans 15 amino acids. The CDR3 DNA follows: TGTGCCAGCAGCGACAGGGACAGGGTCATCTATGGCTACACCTTC. Its translation is CASSDRDRVIYGYTF.

The CDR3 here is CASSQDSRGTGFGSYNSPLHF. CDR3 sequence (DNA): TGTGCCAGCAGCCAAGATTCAAGGGGGACAGGGTTCGGCTCCTATAATTCACCCCTCCACTTT. The V call is TRBV14, the J call TRBJ1-6; TRBD1 matches 9 bases. V dropped 0 bases and J dropped 0; count of bases not matched to a gene: 12. Germline V lookup: CDR1 SGHDN, CDR2 FVKESK. The CDR3 has 21 residues.

This clone was picked up one time. V is TRBV6-6 and J is TRBJ1-1, with 8 nucleotides matching TRBD1. The CDR3 contains 16 residues. The V and J ends lost 6 bases and 5 bases, in that order; junction bases with no gene match: 14. Germline values: CDR1 MNHNY, CDR2 SVGAGI (reference sequence). The DNA for the CDR3 is TGTGCCAGCAGCTACGTCCTGACAGGGGAAAAGACTGAAGCTTTCTTT. It is translated as CASSYVLTGEKTEAFF.

The chain combines TRBV4-3 with TRBJ2-7; maybe TRBD2 (5 bases). The length of the CDR3 is 14 residues. The germline V and J ends were trimmed by 3 bases and 1 base, with 10 bases remaining between them. The germline CDR1 and CDR2 sequences are LGHNA and YSLEER. The CDR3 DNA reads TGCGCCAGCAGCCAGGTCCGGGGATCCTACGAGCAGTACTTC. Amino acid sequence: CASSQVRGSYEQYF.

The V call is TRBV5-1, the J call TRBJ2-2; 7 bases are shared with TRBD1. Trimming removed 5 bases from V and 1 base from J; junction bases left unmatched: 11. Germline values: CDR1 SGHRS, CDR2 YFSETQ. The CDR3 runs to 17 residues. CDR3 bases: TGCGCCAGCAGTTATGATGGGCCAGGGGGGAACACCGGGGAGCTGTTTTTT. Translating gives CASSYDGPGGNTGELFF.

This chain joins TRBV4-3 and TRBJ1-1; 7 nucleotides match TRBD1. J lost 5 bases, V lost 2 bases, and 8 bases had no gene match. Per germline, CDR1 LGHNA and CDR2 YSLEER. The CDR3 runs to 15 residues. In DNA, the CDR3 is TGCGCCAGCAGCCAACTAGGGGGCGGTGGGACTGAAGCTTTCTTT. Amino acid sequence: CASSQLGGGGTEAFF.

The rearrangement joins TRBV2 to TRBJ2-7, with 8 bases fitting TRBD1. CDR3 length equals 15 residues. Germline V CDR1 and CDR2: SNHLY, FYNNEI. The J segment lost 5 bases and the V segment lost 4 bases, leaving 10 bases of the junction unmatched. The CDR3 loop is CASSARTGLTHEQYF. The CDR3 bases are TGTGCCAGCAGTGCTCGGACAGGGTTAACCCACGAGCAGTACTTC.

The chain recombines TRBV19 with TRBJ2-5, with TRBD2 matching over 11 bases. V shed 4 bases and J 2 bases; nucleotides not matched to a gene: 9. The CDR3 totals 17 residues. Germline CDR1 LNHDA, CDR2 SQIVND (reference sequence). The CDR3 loop reads CASSSLMGTSGQETQYF. DNA of the CDR3: TGTGCCAGTAGTAGCCTTATGGGGACTAGCGGACAAGAGACCCAGTACTTC.

This sequence joins TRBV4-3 and TRBJ2-1; 7 bases map to TRBD2. V shed 0 bases, J shed 2 bases, and the junction held 4 bases outside the gene matches. The germline CDR1 and CDR2 sequences are LGHNA and YSLEER. The CDR3 is 16 residues long. CDR3 protein: CASSQDHAGAYNEQFF. CDR3 sequence (DNA): TGCGCCAGCAGCCAAGATCACGCGGGGGCCTACAATGAGCAGTTCTTC.

J is TRBJ2-7 and V is TRBV4-3; 8 bases are a match to TRBD2. The CDR3 totals 15 residues. CDR1 is LGHNA, CDR2 YSLEER, per germline. V shed 4 bases and J 5 bases; nucleotides not matched to a gene: 10. The CDR3 bases are TGCGCCAGCAGCCCCAAGATATCCGGGGGGGACGAGCAGTACTTC. It is translated as CASSPKISGGDEQYF.

The chain recombines TRBV5-6 with TRBJ2-1; D is possibly TRBD2 (7 bases). Trimming pared 3 bases from V and 3 bases from J, leaving 10 bases between. The CDR3 totals 14 residues. In germline, CDR1 is SGHDT, CDR2 YYEEEE. CDR3 sequence: CASSWGGFYNEQFF. The CDR3 DNA reads TGTGCCAGCAGCTGGGGGGGCTTCTACAATGAGCAGTTCTTC.

The genes are TRBV9 and TRBJ2-7; the D gene is possibly TRBD1 (5 bases). CDR1 is SGDLS and CDR2 is YYNGEE in the germline V gene. This CDR3 comprises 16 residues. The germline V and J ends were trimmed by 4 bases and 0 bases, with 17 bases remaining between them. CDR3 sequence reads: CASSPNLPTGSYEQYF. DNA of the CDR3: TGTGCCAGCAGCCCGAACCTCCCAACAGGCTCCTACGAGCAGTACTTC.

This chain links TRBV7-8 with TRBJ2-7, with D unresolved. CDR1 and CDR2 from the germline V gene are SGHVS and FQNEAQ. The CDR3 extends over 13 amino acids. The V and J ends lost 1 base and 2 bases respectively, with 6 bases between them. DNA of the CDR3: TGTGCCAGCAGCTTAGGTCTAGCCTACGAGCAGTACTTC. It codes for CASSLGLAYEQYF.

This chain connects TRBV29-1 to TRBJ2-7; the match to TRBD2 covers 13 bases. Germline V gene lookup returns CDR1 SQVTM and CDR2 ANQGSEA. The CDR3 has 13 residues. The junction had 4 bases not matched to a gene; V was cut back by 7 bases and J by 4 bases. The chain's CDR3 is CSGMTSGRYEQYF. Here the CDR3 DNA reads TGCAGCGGGATGACTAGCGGGAGGTACGAGCAGTACTTC.

The chain recombines TRBV6-1 with TRBJ1-2, with 9 bases that match TRBD1. The V gene end was trimmed by 2 bases and the J gene end by 6 bases; junction bases not matched to a gene: 1. The CDR3 extends over 13 amino acids. Germline V gene sequence: CDR1 MNHNS, CDR2 SASEGT. CDR3 nucleotides: TGTGCCAGCAGTGAAAGGACAGGGGATGGCTACACCTTC. Amino acid sequence: CASSERTGDGYTF.

The chain combines TRBV21-1 with TRBJ2-2; the D segment call TRBD2 is taken from the table without a DNA check. TRBV21-1 is assigned pseudogene status. The CDR3 loop spans 13 amino acids. This CDR3 is CATQTRRGGELFF. CDR3 in DNA: TGTGCCACCCAAACGAGGCGCGGCGGGGAGCTGTTTTTT.

The CDR3 is CASRVAGGTAEQFF. The CDR3 DNA follows: TGCGCCAGCAGGGTAGCGGGGGGTACGGCAGAGCAGTTCTTC. J is TRBJ2-1 and V is TRBV5-1; 10 positions match TRBD2. V gave up 5 bases and J gave up 10 bases; unmatched junction bases: 9. This CDR3 is 14 amino acids long. CDR1 and CDR2 (germline): SGHRS, YFSETQ.

This chain connects TRBV28 to TRBJ2-2; D is uncertain. The CDR3 has 11 residues. V lost 10 bases and J lost 1, with 4 bases in between. The germline CDR1 and CDR2 sequences are MDHEN and SYDVKM. CDR3 coding DNA: TGTGCCACCCGGAACACCGGGGAGCTGTTTTTT. It is translated as CATRNTGELFF.

The V and J genes are TRBV7-9 and TRBJ1-2, with a weak D call TRBD1 (5 bases). This CDR3 is 13 amino acids long. Trimming shortened V by 5 bases and J by 3 bases, and 10 bases separated the two germline ends. Looked up from germline, CDR1 is SEHNR and CDR2 is FQNEAQ (reference sequence). Here the CDR3 reads CASSPPRDYGYTF. CDR3 in DNA: TGTGCCAGCAGCCCCCCCAGGGACTATGGCTACACCTTC.

The chain couples TRBV28 to TRBJ1-2, with TRBD1 matching 11 bases. The CDR3 length is 17 residues. CDR1 is MDHEN, CDR2 SYDVKM, per germline. V lost 2 bases to trimming and J lost 5 bases; unmatched junction nucleotides: 10. The DNA of the CDR3 is TGTGCCAGCAGTTTACCCGGACAGGGGGCCCCCTGGTATGGCTACACCTTC. Protein sequence: CASSLPGQGAPWYGYTF.

The rearrangement joins TRBV5-4 to TRBJ2-6, with 9 bases aligning to TRBD2. Germline V CDR1 and CDR2: SGHNT, YYREEE (reference sequence). The CDR3 consists of 16 residues. V shed 6 bases, J shed 2 bases, and the junction held 6 bases outside the gene matches. CDR3 protein: CASTLSGRTGANVLTF. CDR3 in DNA: TGTGCCAGCACCCTTAGCGGGAGAACTGGGGCCAACGTCCTGACTTTC. The full variable domain, completed using reference TRBV5-4 and TRBJ2-6, is ETGVTQSPTHLIKTRGQQVTLRCSSQSGHNTVSWYQQALGQGPQFIFQYYREEENGRGNFPPRFSGLQFPNYSSELNVNALELDDSALYLCASTLSGRTGANVLTFGAGSRLTVL.

This rearrangement joins TRBV19 to TRBJ2-7; possibly TRBD1 for D (6 bases). CDR1 and CDR2 (germline): LNHDA, SQIVND (reference sequence). This CDR3 is 15 amino acids long. V lost 0 bases, J lost 4 bases, and 13 bases lay in between. Here the CDR3 reads CASSIEGTSQYEQYF. In DNA form, the CDR3 reads TGTGCCAGTAGTATAGAGGGGACATCTCAATACGAGCAGTACTTC.

V is TRBV10-3 and J is TRBJ2-2; the match to TRBD1 covers 7 bases. Losses at the gene ends were 5 bases for V and 2 bases for J; bases not matched to a gene: 11. Per germline, CDR1 ENHRY and CDR2 SYGVKD. The CDR3 spans 17 residues. The chain's CDR3 is CAISIDRVGANTGELFF. CDR3 coding DNA: TGTGCCATCAGTATCGACAGGGTAGGGGCCAACACCGGGGAGCTGTTTTTT.

The CDR3 DNA reads TGTGCCAGCTCACCACTTCAGGCGAACACTGAAGCTTTCTTT. Its translation: CASSPLQANTEAFF. The rearrangement joins TRBV18 to TRBJ1-1; no reliable D call. The CDR3 contains 14 residues. With 1 base removed from V and 1 base from J, the gap between germline ends came to 7 bases. From germline, CDR1 is KGHSH and CDR2 LQKENI.

V gene TRBV7-9 combines with J gene TRBJ2-7, with 12 bases matching TRBD1. The CDR3 sequence is 19 residues long. The germline V gene encodes CDR1 SEHNR and CDR2 FQNEAQ (reference sequence). Unmatched junction bases numbered 17, after V lost 5 bases and J lost 3 bases. The CDR3 reads CASSHGTGGTSVRVYEQYF. The CDR3 DNA reads as TGTGCCAGCAGCCACGGGACAGGGGGCACGAGTGTTCGGGTCTACGAGCAGTACTTC.